These 18 T cell receptor beta chains originate from one sample sequenced in a study of blood T cell repertoires in COVID-19 (dated by TCRdb to about 2020). Receptors were amplified or captured by the immunoSEQ multiplex PCR assay. The immuneACCESS repertoire file appears here via TCRdb, limited to in-frame rearrangements. These files lack a portion of the clones; in checked studies, under half of the deficit traces to unresolved V genes, and the cause of the others is not known. Here the sample has 9,500 to 15,000 clones; 73% occur a single time. About 33% of the sample rests with the top ten. Sequenced sample: peripheral blood. Receptor source: a human donor in a cohort sampled during active COVID-19.

This chain joins TRBV6-6 and TRBJ2-7, with D possibly TRBD1 on 6 matching bases. Germline V gives CDR1 MNHNY, CDR2 SVGAGI (reference sequence). CDR3 size: 12 residues. V dropped 6 bases and J dropped 6 bases, with 12 bases sitting between them. CDR3 residues: CASSRQDFEQYF. For the CDR3, the DNA is TGTGCCAGCAGCCGACAGGACTTCGAGCAGTACTTC.

The chain links TRBV6-4 to TRBJ1-5; TRBD1 matches 12 bases. J lost 0 bases, V lost 5 bases, and 14 bases had no gene match. There are 20 residues in the CDR3. In germline, CDR1 is MRHNA, CDR2 SNTAGT. CDR3 DNA: TGTGCCAGCAGTTTCCCGTTGGGGGACAGGGGGCCTTATAGCAATCAGCCCCAGCATTTT. This gives the protein CASSFPLGDRGPYSNQPQHF.

Sample share makes this clone large. This chain connects TRBV28 to TRBJ1-5; 9 positions match TRBD1. Germline V gene lookup returns CDR1 MDHEN and CDR2 SYDVKM. The CDR3 loop spans 16 amino acids. V lost 5 bases and J lost 0; bases outside the gene matches: 5. CDR3 sequence reads: CASSPDRGYSNQPQHF. The DNA of the CDR3 is TGTGCCAGCAGTCCGGACAGGGGCTATAGCAATCAGCCCCAGCATTTT.

This sequence joins TRBV30 and TRBJ1-4; TRBD1 aligns across 8 bases. The junction had 7 bases not matched to a gene; V was cut back by 5 bases and J by 2 bases. The CDR3 is 15 residues long. The V gene's germline CDR1 is GTSNPN and CDR2 SVGIG (reference sequence). CDR3 amino acids: CAWGRWTGTNEKLFF. The DNA of the CDR3 is TGTGCCTGGGGGCGCTGGACAGGGACTAATGAAAAACTGTTTTTT.

The chain combines TRBV24-1 with TRBJ1-6; 9 bases line up with TRBD1. Germline assignment: CDR1 KGHDR and CDR2 SFDVKD. The CDR3 contains 15 residues. Trimming cost V 4 bases and J 6 bases; bases outside gene matches: 3. CDR3 sequence (DNA): TGTGCCACCAGTGACGGGACAGGGAGTAATTCACCCCTCCACTTT. Its protein is CATSDGTGSNSPLHF.

This chain joins TRBV6-6 and TRBJ2-2; D is perhaps TRBD1 (5 bases). V lost 6 bases and J 10 bases, leaving 18 bases between the germline ends. Germline-derived CDR1 and CDR2 are MNHNY and SVGAGI (reference sequence). The CDR3 is 14 residues long. The CDR3 DNA sequence: TGTGCCAGCAGACCCCCCTCAGGGATATCGGAGCTGTTTTTT. It codes for CASRPPSGISELFF.

The rearrangement uses TRBV19 and TRBJ1-1; D not certain. V lost 9 bases and J 0 bases, leaving 5 bases between the germline ends. The CDR3 totals 11 residues. Germline CDR1 and CDR2: LNHDA and SQIVND (reference sequence). For the CDR3, the DNA is TGTGCCAGCAGGTTGAACACTGAAGCTTTCTTT. Translated: CASRLNTEAFF.

This chain connects TRBV7-2 to TRBJ1-6; 9 bases align to TRBD1. The CDR3 is made up of 15 amino acids. The V and J ends lost 4 bases and 10 bases, in that order; junction bases with no gene match: 8. Per the germline V gene, CDR1 is SGHTA and CDR2 is FQGNSA. The DNA of the CDR3 is TGTGCCAGCAGCTCTAAACAGGGGGCGACCTCACCCCTCCACTTT. Amino acids: CASSSKQGATSPLHF. The full variable domain, in which reference TRBV7-2 and TRBJ1-6 provide the parts outside the CDR3, is GAGVSQSPSNKVTEKGKDVELRCDPISGHTALYWYRQSLGQGLEFLIYFQGNSAPDKSGLPSDRFSAERTGGSVSTLTIQRTQQEDSAVYLCASSSKQGATSPLHFGNGTRLTVT.

CDR3 region: CASSSNMNTEAFF. CDR3 DNA sequence: TGTGCCAGCAGCTCAAACATGAACACTGAAGCTTTCTTT. The V and J genes are TRBV7-2 and TRBJ1-1; D ambiguous. Germline assignment: CDR1 SGHTA and CDR2 FQGNSA. This CDR3 has 13 amino acids. The germline V and J ends were trimmed by 4 bases and 0 bases, with 6 bases remaining between them.

The chain links TRBV7-9 to TRBJ2-1, with a possible D match to TRBD2 (5 bases). The CDR3 loop spans 12 amino acids. The germline gives CDR1 SEHNR, CDR2 FQNEAQ (reference sequence). V was trimmed by 4 bases and J by 10 bases, leaving 11 bases between them. The CDR3 loop reads CASSSPSGEQFF. DNA for the CDR3: TGTGCCAGCAGCTCCCCCAGCGGCGAGCAGTTCTTC.

This chain links TRBV12-3 or TRBV12-4 with TRBJ2-1, with D maybe TRBD1 (5 bases). The CDR3 is made up of 13 amino acids. V was shortened by 3 bases and J by 6 bases, with 9 bases between the two germline ends. The CDR3 sequence is CASSLGRLNEQFF. The CDR3 region has the DNA TGTGCCAGCAGTTTGGGGCGCCTCAATGAGCAGTTCTTC.

This rearrangement joins TRBV7-6 to TRBJ2-3; the match to TRBD1 covers 7 bases. V dropped 5 bases and J dropped 1; count of bases not matched to a gene: 6. Germline loops: CDR1 SGHVS, CDR2 FNYEAQ. The CDR3 sequence is 15 residues long. CDR3 region: CASSQGQPGTDTQYF. The CDR3 region has the DNA TGTGCCAGCAGCCAGGGACAGCCTGGCACAGATACGCAGTATTTT.

CDR3: CATSPHGEGSGANVLTF. The CDR3 DNA sequence: TGTGCCACCAGTCCCCATGGGGAGGGGTCTGGGGCCAACGTCCTGACTTTC. V and J are TRBV24-1 and TRBJ2-6; 7 bases agree with TRBD2. The CDR3 spans 17 residues. Germline V CDR1 and CDR2: KGHDR, SFDVKD. V was pared by 6 bases and J by 1 base, with 8 bases of the junction left unmatched.

The rearrangement joins TRBV7-2 to TRBJ2-5; the D gene is possibly TRBD1 (6 bases). This CDR3 comprises 14 residues. V was trimmed by 5 bases and J by 4 bases, leaving 14 bases between them. Per germline, CDR1 SGHTA and CDR2 FQGNSA. This chain's CDR3 is CASSPWGPRETQYF. The CDR3 region has the DNA TGTGCCAGCAGCCCCTGGGGGCCCAGAGAGACCCAGTACTTC. Full variable domain (missing parts from reference TRBV7-2 and TRBJ2-5): GAGVSQSPSNKVTEKGKDVELRCDPISGHTALYWYRQSLGQGLEFLIYFQGNSAPDKSGLPSDRFSAERTGGSVSTLTIQRTQQEDSAVYLCASSPWGPRETQYFGPGTRLLVL.

In its sample, this clone is medium-sized. CDR3 nucleotide sequence: TGTGCCATCAGCTCCGGGACAGGGAGGGAGCTGTTTTTT. This gives the protein CAISSGTGRELFF. The V and J genes are TRBV10-3 and TRBJ2-2, with 9 nucleotides matching TRBD1. This CDR3 contains 13 residues. With 6 bases clipped from V and 9 bases from J, the junction kept 5 bases outside the gene matches. The germline V gene has CDR1 ENHRY and CDR2 SYGVKD.

The chain links TRBV11-3 to TRBJ2-5; 12 nucleotides match TRBD2. Germline CDR1 reads SGHNT; CDR2 reads YENEEA. With 4 bases clipped from V and 2 bases from J, the junction kept 5 bases outside the gene matches. The CDR3 loop spans 16 amino acids. CDR3 sequence reads: CASSSGLAGTQETQYF. CDR3 in DNA: TGTGCCAGCAGCTCTGGACTAGCGGGGACGCAAGAGACCCAGTACTTC.

The chain employs TRBV5-6 and TRBJ2-5; 8 positions match TRBD2. From germline, CDR1 is SGHDT and CDR2 YYEEEE. Trimming removed 2 bases from V and 5 bases from J; junction bases left unmatched: 5. The CDR3 extends over 14 amino acids. The CDR3 DNA is TGTGCCAGCAGCTTAAAACTAGCGGTGGAGACCCAGTACTTC. It encodes CASSLKLAVETQYF.

This chain uses TRBV3-1 (or the pseudogene TRBV3-2) with TRBJ2-6, with D possibly matching TRBD1 (6 bases). The CDR3 loop spans 18 amino acids. Trimming stripped 2 bases from V and 3 bases from J, with 17 bases between. Germline V gene sequence: CDR1 LGHDT, CDR2 YNNKEL (reference sequence). CDR3 residues: CASSQSDRQKGGANVLTF. As DNA, the CDR3 is TGTGCCAGCAGCCAAAGCGACAGGCAGAAGGGTGGGGCCAACGTCCTGACTTTC.